This T cell receptor (beta chain) originates from a study of OX40 agonist ivuxolimab in advanced cancers. Some clones are missing from TCRdb's copy, which holds only in-frame ones; the method was immunoSEQ multiplex PCR. The table includes around 30,000 clones, 74% detected once. Germline values: CDR1 SGHRS, CDR2 YFSETQ. V dropped 2 bases and J dropped 3 bases, with 8 bases sitting between them. This CDR3 is 13 amino acids long. Patients with a history of autoimmune disease or on systemic immunosuppression were excluded. This clone turned up a few times. The chain couples TRBV5-1 to TRBJ1-1; D gene unclear. The source was CD4+ or CD8+ T cells sorted from blood, collected in a trial of the OX40 agonist ivuxolimab. This clonotype was sampled from an adult with an advanced solid tumor such as melanoma, head and neck, liver or kidney cancer. CDR3 sequence reads: CASSFGGDTEAFF. Here the CDR3 DNA reads TGCGCCAGCAGCTTTGGTGGGGACACTGAAGCTTTCTTT.